A single sample is the source of the 23 T cell receptor beta chains below, sequenced in a study of beta chain features in type 1 diabetes. Expressed TCRB transcripts were sequenced after all isolated RNA was converted to cDNA. Assay used: immunoSEQ multiplex PCR; TCRdb lists only in-frame clones, some missing. The sample has hundreds of thousands of clones, over 10% seen once; the top ten hold approximately 0.05%. Sequencing was performed on naive CD4+ T cells from blood. These TCRs come from a woman under 30 in good health.

The rearrangement uses TRBV25-1 and TRBJ2-6, with D possibly matching TRBD1 (5 bases). This CDR3 comprises 15 residues. V lost 5 bases, J lost 2 bases, and 10 bases lay in between. From germline, CDR1 is MGHDK and CDR2 SYGVNS. This chain's CDR3 is CASSHRGAGANVLTF. The CDR3 region has the DNA TGTGCCAGCAGTCATAGGGGTGCTGGGGCCAACGTCCTGACTTTC.

The V and J genes are TRBV29-1 and TRBJ1-4, with a weak D call TRBD1 (6 bases). Germline V lookup: CDR1 SQVTM, CDR2 ANQGSEA. V gave up 7 bases and J gave up 8 bases, with 17 bases separating them. This CDR3 is built from 13 residues. DNA of the CDR3: TGCAGCGCCTTACAGGGATCAAGAGAAAAACTGTTTTTT. Translating it yields CSALQGSREKLFF.

V gene TRBV30 combines with J gene TRBJ1-1; the D is unclear. CDR3 size: 13 residues. V was shortened by 0 bases and J by 0 bases, with 5 bases between the two germline ends. Germline CDR1 GTSNPN, CDR2 SVGIG (reference sequence). This CDR3 reads CAWSVKMNTEAFF. In DNA form, the CDR3 reads TGTGCCTGGAGTGTTAAGATGAACACTGAAGCTTTCTTT.

The J gene is TRBJ2-3, the V gene TRBV28, with a weak D call TRBD2 (5 bases). From germline, CDR1 is MDHEN and CDR2 SYDVKM. CDR3 size: 14 residues. V lost 8 bases, J lost 1 base, and 13 bases lay in between. DNA of the CDR3: TGTGCCAGCCGCAGGAGGCCGCGCACAGATACGCAGTATTTT. This codes for CASRRRPRTDTQYF.

J is TRBJ2-5 and V is TRBV15; 16 bases align to TRBD2. CDR1 is LNHNV and CDR2 is YYDKDF in the germline V gene (reference sequence). The trim removed 3 bases at V and 2 bases at J, leaving 0 bases unmatched. The CDR3 sequence is 16 residues long. CDR3 residues: CATSRGLAGGQETQYF. CDR3 in DNA: TGTGCCACCAGCAGGGGACTAGCGGGGGGGCAAGAGACCCAGTACTTC.

There are many counts of this clone. The V call is TRBV7-9, the J call TRBJ2-7; D remains ambiguous. V gave up 1 base and J gave up 3 bases, with 7 bases separating them. CDR3 length equals 13 residues. Germline V gives CDR1 SEHNR, CDR2 FQNEAQ (reference sequence). The CDR3 nucleotides are TGTGCCAGCAGCTTAGGCAGGTTCTACGAGCAGTACTTC. Translating it yields CASSLGRFYEQYF.

This clone came up a few times. The chain couples TRBV7-2 to TRBJ2-7; D is undetermined. The CDR3 sequence is 13 residues long. V was cut by 2 bases and J by 10 bases, with 15 bases left in between. Germline lookup yields CDR1 SGHTA and CDR2 FQGNSA. CDR3 DNA: TGTGCCAGCAGCTTAAGGCTCCTTCTGGAACAGTACGTC. Its translation: CASSLRLLLEQYV.

This clone was counted a few times. The rearrangement uses TRBV4-1 and TRBJ2-1; 9 nucleotides match TRBD2. This CDR3 spans 16 amino acids. Per germline, CDR1 MGHRA and CDR2 YSYEKL. Trimming at V came to 2 bases and at J to 4 bases, leaving 6 bases not matched to a gene. The CDR3: CASSQLGLALYNEQFF. For the CDR3, the DNA is TGCGCCAGCAGCCAACTGGGACTAGCCCTATACAATGAGCAGTTCTTC.

A few counts support this clone. The chain couples TRBV27 to TRBJ2-6; a possible D gene is TRBD2 (6 bases). This CDR3 has 16 residues. V was pared by 5 bases and J by 0 bases, with 11 bases between. Germline-derived CDR1 and CDR2 are MNHEY and SMNVEV (reference sequence). The CDR3 loop is CASSRAGSSGANVLTF. DNA of the CDR3: TGTGCCAGCAGTCGGGCGGGGAGCTCTGGGGCCAACGTCCTGACTTTC.

This clone has just a few counts. The V gene is TRBV5-1, the J gene TRBJ2-5; D perhaps matches TRBD2 (6 bases). CDR1 SGHRS and CDR2 YFSETQ come from the germline V gene. Trimming pared 0 bases from V and 2 bases from J, leaving 14 bases between. This CDR3 comprises 16 residues. The CDR3 nucleotides read TGCGCCAGCAGCTTGGTTCTAGCGACCAGACAAGAGACCCAGTACTTC. Translating it yields CASSLVLATRQETQYF.

In this sample, this clone turned up a few times. The V call is TRBV2, the J call TRBJ2-7; the D gene is possibly TRBD1 (7 bases). CDR1 is SNHLY, CDR2 FYNNEI, per germline. Trimming cost V 6 bases and J 4 bases, with 22 bases left between them. The CDR3 length is 16 residues. This chain's CDR3 is CASRPNMGGQMYEQYV. The CDR3 DNA follows: TGTGCCAGCAGACCTAACATGGGGGGACAGATGTACGAGCAGTACGTC.

V usage is TRBV5-6 and J usage is TRBJ2-4, with D tentatively TRBD1 (6 bases). Germline V gene lookup returns CDR1 SGHDT and CDR2 YYEEEE. The CDR3 loop spans 15 amino acids. The germline V and J ends were trimmed by 3 bases and 2 bases, with 12 bases remaining between them. For the CDR3, the DNA is TGTGCCAGCAGCTGGCAGGGGCTAACCAAAAACATTCAGTACTTC. It translates to CASSWQGLTKNIQYF.

This clone has only one observation. The chain joins TRBV18 to TRBJ1-2; 9 bases agree with TRBD1. With V trimmed by 4 bases and J by 4 bases, 7 bases remained unmatched. CDR1 is KGHSH, CDR2 LQKENI, per germline. The CDR3 sequence is 15 residues long. CDR3 in amino acids: CASSLRDRAGYGYTF. The CDR3 coding sequence is TGTGCCAGCTCACTTCGGGACAGGGCTGGCTATGGCTACACCTTC.

This chain links TRBV12-5 with TRBJ2-5; possibly TRBD2 for D (5 bases). V was clipped by 1 base and J by 5 bases, with 5 bases between them. Germline CDR1 reads LGHNT; CDR2 reads FRNRAP. The CDR3 length is 12 residues. CDR3 DNA sequence: TGTGCTAGTGGTTTGGGAGGGGAGACCCAGTACTTC. This translates into CASGLGGETQYF.

This clone was counted between two and nine times. The chain links TRBV9 to TRBJ2-7; the match to TRBD1 covers 9 bases. The CDR3 spans 17 residues. V was clipped by 0 bases and J by 3 bases; unmatched bases: 10. Per germline, CDR1 SGDLS and CDR2 YYNGEE. The CDR3: CASSVAPTGQGHYEQYF. CDR3 nucleotides: TGTGCCAGCAGCGTAGCTCCGACGGGACAGGGTCACTACGAGCAGTACTTC.

This rearrangement joins TRBV28 to TRBJ1-5; no clear D. V was shortened by 5 bases and J by 6 bases, with 14 bases between the two germline ends. Germline values: CDR1 MDHEN, CDR2 SYDVKM. CDR3 length equals 14 residues. DNA of the CDR3: TGTGCCAGCAGTATTACTGCAGTTTTTCAGCCCCAGCATTTT. Its translation is CASSITAVFQPQHF.

This clone appeared a few times. The CDR3 region is CASSSQGDTQYF. The CDR3 bases are TGTGCCAGCAGCTCCCAAGGGGATACGCAGTATTTT. The chain couples TRBV9 to TRBJ2-3; D remains ambiguous. Germline values: CDR1 SGDLS, CDR2 YYNGEE. Trimming took 4 bases from V and 6 from J, leaving 9 bases between them. This CDR3 region has 12 residues.

The rearrangement links TRBV6-6 to TRBJ1-5; TRBD1 agrees at 7 bases. There are 13 residues in the CDR3. CDR1 MNHNY and CDR2 SVGAGI come from the germline V gene (reference sequence). V shed 5 bases and J 4 bases; nucleotides not matched to a gene: 2. The CDR3 loop is CASSPGGNQPQHF. In DNA, the CDR3 is TGTGCCAGCAGTCCAGGGGGGAATCAGCCCCAGCATTTT.

This clone occurred a few times. The chain has TRBV27 and TRBJ2-7, with a tentative D call TRBD1 (7 bases). The CDR3 has 14 amino acids. V was trimmed by 5 bases and J by 4 bases, leaving 15 bases between them. Germline assignment: CDR1 MNHEY and CDR2 SMNVEV (reference sequence). CDR3 residues: CASSDLRGRYEQYF. CDR3 bases: TGTGCCAGCAGTGACCTCAGGGGGAGGTACGAGCAGTACTTC.

This chain uses TRBV29-1 with TRBJ2-1, with TRBD1 matching 8 bases. CDR1 is SQVTM, CDR2 ANQGSEA, per germline. The ends lost 4 bases at V and 9 bases at J; junction bases unmatched: 5. This CDR3 is 12 amino acids long. The CDR3 DNA reads as TGCAGCGTTGGGACAGGGCATACTGAGCAGTTCTTC. Protein product: CSVGTGHTEQFF.

This clone was seen only a few times. The CDR3 DNA follows: TGTGCCTGGAGTACCGGGACAGGGTTAGACGAGCAGTACTTC. Translated: CAWSTGTGLDEQYF. V and J are TRBV30 and TRBJ2-7; TRBD1 matches at 9 bases. Germline V gene data show CDR1 as GTSNPN and CDR2 as SVGIG (reference sequence). The V gene end was trimmed by 2 bases and the J gene end by 5 bases; junction bases not matched to a gene: 7. The length of the CDR3 is 14 residues.

The chain carries TRBV30 and TRBJ1-1, with TRBD1 matching 9 bases. Germline V gene sequence: CDR1 GTSNPN, CDR2 SVGIG (reference sequence). CDR3 size: 11 residues. The V segment lost 3 bases and the J segment 11 bases; nucleotides outside the gene matches: 4. The CDR3 region is CAWRGTGWAFF. For the CDR3, the DNA is TGTGCCTGGAGGGGGACAGGGTGGGCTTTCTTT. Drawing the rest from reference TRBV30 and TRBJ1-1, the complete variable domain is SQTIHQWPATLVQPVGSPLSLECTVEGTSNPNLYWYRQAAGRGLQLLFYSVGIGQISSEVPQNLSASRPQDRQFILSSKKLLLSDSGFYLCAWRGTGWAFFGQGTRLTVV.

This clone was picked up a small number of times. The chain has TRBV15 and TRBJ1-4; D is unclear. V was cut by 6 bases and J by 5 bases, with 13 bases left in between. The V gene's germline CDR1 is LNHNV and CDR2 YYDKDF (reference sequence). This CDR3 spans 14 amino acids. CDR3 region: CATRMELKNEKLFF. DNA of the CDR3: TGTGCCACCAGGATGGAACTCAAGAATGAAAAACTGTTTTTT.